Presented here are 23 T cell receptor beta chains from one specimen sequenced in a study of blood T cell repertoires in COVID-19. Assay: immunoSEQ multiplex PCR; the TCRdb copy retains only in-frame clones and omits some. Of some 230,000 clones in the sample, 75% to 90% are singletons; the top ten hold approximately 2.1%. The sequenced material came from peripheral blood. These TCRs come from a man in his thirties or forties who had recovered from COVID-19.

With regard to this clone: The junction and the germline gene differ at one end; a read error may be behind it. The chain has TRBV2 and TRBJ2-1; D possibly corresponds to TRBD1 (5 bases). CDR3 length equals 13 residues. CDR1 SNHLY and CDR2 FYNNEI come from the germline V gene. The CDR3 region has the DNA TGCGTCTACGGTGATATCAGGGCCAATGAGCAGTTCTTC. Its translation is CVYGDIRANEQFF.

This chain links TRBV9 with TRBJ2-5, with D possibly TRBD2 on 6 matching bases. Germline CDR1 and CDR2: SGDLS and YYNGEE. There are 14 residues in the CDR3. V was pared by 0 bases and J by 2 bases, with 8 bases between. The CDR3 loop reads CASSVEGLQETQYF. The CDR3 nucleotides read TGTGCCAGCAGCGTAGAGGGACTGCAAGAGACCCAGTACTTC.

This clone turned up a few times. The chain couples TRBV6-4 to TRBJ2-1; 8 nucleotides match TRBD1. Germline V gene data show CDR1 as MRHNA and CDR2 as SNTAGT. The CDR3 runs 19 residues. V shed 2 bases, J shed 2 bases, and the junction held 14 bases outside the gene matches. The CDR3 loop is CASSDLPGGEGITYNEQFF. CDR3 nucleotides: TGTGCCAGCAGTGACCTACCAGGGGGCGAGGGCATTACCTACAATGAGCAGTTCTTC.

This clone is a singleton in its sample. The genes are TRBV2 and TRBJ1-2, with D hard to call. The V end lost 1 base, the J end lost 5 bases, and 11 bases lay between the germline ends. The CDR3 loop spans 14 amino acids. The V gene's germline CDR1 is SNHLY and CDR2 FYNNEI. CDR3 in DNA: TGTGCCAGCAGTGAAGTAGGACTCTCTTATGGCTACACCTTC. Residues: CASSEVGLSYGYTF.

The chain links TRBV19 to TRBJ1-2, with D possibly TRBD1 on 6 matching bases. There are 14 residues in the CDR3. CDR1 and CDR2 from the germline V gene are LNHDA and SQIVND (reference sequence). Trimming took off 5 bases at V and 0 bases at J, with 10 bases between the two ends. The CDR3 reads CASSPDRANYGYTF. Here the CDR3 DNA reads TGTGCCAGTAGTCCGGACAGAGCTAACTATGGCTACACCTTC. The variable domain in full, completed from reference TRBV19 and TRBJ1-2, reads DGGITQSPKYLFRKEGQNVTLSCEQNLNHDAMYWYRQDPGQGLRLIYYSQIVNDFQKGDIAEGYSVSREKKESFPLTVTSAQKNPTAFYLCASSPDRANYGYTFGSGTRLTVV.

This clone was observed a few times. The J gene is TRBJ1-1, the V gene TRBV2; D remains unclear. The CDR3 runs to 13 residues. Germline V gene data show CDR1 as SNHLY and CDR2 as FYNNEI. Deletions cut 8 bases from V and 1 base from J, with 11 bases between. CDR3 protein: CASGPSWNTEAFF. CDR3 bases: TGTGCCAGCGGGCCTTCTTGGAACACTGAAGCTTTCTTT.

The CDR3 spells CASSKGGTGDTQYF. In DNA, the CDR3 is TGTGCCAGCAGCAAAGGGGGGACAGGAGATACGCAGTATTTT. This chain uses TRBV21-1 with TRBJ2-3; the D call TRBD1 from the table was never checked on the DNA. TRBV21-1 is recorded as a pseudogene. The CDR3 has 14 residues.

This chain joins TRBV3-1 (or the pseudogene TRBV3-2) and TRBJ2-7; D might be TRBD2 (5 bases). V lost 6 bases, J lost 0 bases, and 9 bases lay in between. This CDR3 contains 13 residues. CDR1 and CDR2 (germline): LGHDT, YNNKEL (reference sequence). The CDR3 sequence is CASREEASYEQYF. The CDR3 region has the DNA TGTGCCAGCAGAGAGGAGGCCTCCTACGAGCAGTACTTC.

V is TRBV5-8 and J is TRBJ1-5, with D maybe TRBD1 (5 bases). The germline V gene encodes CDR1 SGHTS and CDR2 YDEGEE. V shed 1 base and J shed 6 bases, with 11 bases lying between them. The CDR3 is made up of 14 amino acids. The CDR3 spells CASSLSRVGQPQHF. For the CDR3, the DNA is TGTGCCAGCAGCTTGTCCAGGGTAGGTCAGCCCCAGCATTTT.

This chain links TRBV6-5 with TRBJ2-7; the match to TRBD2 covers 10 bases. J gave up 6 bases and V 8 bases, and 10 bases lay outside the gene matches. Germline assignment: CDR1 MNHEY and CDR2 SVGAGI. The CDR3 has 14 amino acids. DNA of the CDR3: TGTGCCAGCGTGGGGAGCGGGGGGGCCCTCGAGCAGTACTTC. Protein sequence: CASVGSGGALEQYF.

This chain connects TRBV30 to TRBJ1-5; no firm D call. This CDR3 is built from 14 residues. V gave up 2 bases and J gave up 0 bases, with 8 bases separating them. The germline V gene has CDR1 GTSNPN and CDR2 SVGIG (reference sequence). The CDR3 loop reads CAWSRGNSNQPQHF. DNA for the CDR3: TGTGCCTGGAGTAGAGGGAATAGCAATCAGCCCCAGCATTTT.

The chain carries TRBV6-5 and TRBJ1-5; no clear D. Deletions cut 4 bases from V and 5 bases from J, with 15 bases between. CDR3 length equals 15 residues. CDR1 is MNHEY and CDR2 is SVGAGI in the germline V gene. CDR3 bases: TGTGCCAGCAGTTGGGCGGGGAGTAATGATCAGCCCCAGCATTTT. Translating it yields CASSWAGSNDQPQHF.

The CDR3 nucleotides are TGTGCCAGCAGCCCCCTCGGGGGGGTGGTTGAGCAGTTCTTC. Translated: CASSPLGGVVEQFF. The chain uses TRBV9 and TRBJ2-1; TRBD2 aligns across 8 bases. Per the germline V gene, CDR1 is SGDLS and CDR2 is YYNGEE. The CDR3 has 14 amino acids. Unmatched junction bases numbered 9, after V lost 4 bases and J lost 9 bases.

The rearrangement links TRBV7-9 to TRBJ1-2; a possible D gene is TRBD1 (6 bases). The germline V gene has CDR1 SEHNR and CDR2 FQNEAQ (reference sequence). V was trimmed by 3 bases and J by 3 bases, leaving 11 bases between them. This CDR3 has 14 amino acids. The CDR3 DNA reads TGTGCCAGCAGCTTTCGGTCAGGGGACTATGGCTACACCTTC. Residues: CASSFRSGDYGYTF.

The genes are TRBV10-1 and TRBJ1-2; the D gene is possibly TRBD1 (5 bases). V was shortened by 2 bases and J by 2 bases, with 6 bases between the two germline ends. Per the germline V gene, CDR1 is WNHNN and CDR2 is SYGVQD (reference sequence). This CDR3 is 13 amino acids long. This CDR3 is CASSETGNYGYTF. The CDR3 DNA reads TGCGCCAGCAGTGAGACAGGCAACTATGGCTACACCTTC.

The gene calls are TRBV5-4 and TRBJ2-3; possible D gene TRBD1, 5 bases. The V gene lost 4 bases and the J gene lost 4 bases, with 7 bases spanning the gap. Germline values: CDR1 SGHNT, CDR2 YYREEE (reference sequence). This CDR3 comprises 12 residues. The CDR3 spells CASSPRADTQYF. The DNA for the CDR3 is TGTGCCAGCAGCCCCAGGGCAGATACGCAGTATTTT.

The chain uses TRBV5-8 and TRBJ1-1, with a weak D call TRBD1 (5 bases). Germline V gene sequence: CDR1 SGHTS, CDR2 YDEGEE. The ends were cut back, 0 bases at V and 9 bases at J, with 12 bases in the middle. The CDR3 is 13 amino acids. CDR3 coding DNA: TGTGCCAGCAGCTTGGGGGGGGATCGTCAAGCTTTCTTT. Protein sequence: CASSLGGDRQAFF.

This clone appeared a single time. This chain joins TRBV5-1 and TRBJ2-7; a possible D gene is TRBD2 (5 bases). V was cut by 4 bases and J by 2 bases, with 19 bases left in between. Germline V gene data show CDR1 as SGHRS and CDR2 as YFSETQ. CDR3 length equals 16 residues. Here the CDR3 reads CASSPGLRRITYEQYF. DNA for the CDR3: TGCGCCAGCAGCCCTGGACTGCGAAGGATCACCTACGAGCAGTACTTC. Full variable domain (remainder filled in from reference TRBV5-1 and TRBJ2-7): KAGVTQTPRYLIKTRGQQVTLSCSPISGHRSVSWYQQTPGQGLQFLFEYFSETQRNKGNFPGRFSGRQFSNSRSEMNVSTLELGDSALYLCASSPGLRRITYEQYFGPGTRLTVT.

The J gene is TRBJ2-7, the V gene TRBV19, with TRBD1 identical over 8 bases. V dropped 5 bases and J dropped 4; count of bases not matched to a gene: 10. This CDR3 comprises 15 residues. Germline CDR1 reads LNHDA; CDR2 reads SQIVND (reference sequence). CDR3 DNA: TGTGCCAGTAGTCCGACAGGGGACATAACTTACGAGCAGTACTTC. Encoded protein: CASSPTGDITYEQYF. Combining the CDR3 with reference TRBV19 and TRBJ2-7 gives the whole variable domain DGGITQSPKYLFRKEGQNVTLSCEQNLNHDAMYWYRQDPGQGLRLIYYSQIVNDFQKGDIAEGYSVSREKKESFPLTVTSAQKNPTAFYLCASSPTGDITYEQYFGPGTRLTVT.

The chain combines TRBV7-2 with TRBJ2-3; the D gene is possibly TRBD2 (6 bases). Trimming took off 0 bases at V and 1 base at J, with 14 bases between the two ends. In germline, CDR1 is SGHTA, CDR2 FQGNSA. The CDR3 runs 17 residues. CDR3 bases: TGTGCCAGCAGCTTAGCGTCGGGCAGGAGGGGCACAGATACGCAGTATTTT. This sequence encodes CASSLASGRRGTDTQYF.

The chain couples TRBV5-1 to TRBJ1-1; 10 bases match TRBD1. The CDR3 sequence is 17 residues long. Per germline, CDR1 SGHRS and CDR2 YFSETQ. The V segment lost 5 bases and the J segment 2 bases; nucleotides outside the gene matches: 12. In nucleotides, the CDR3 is TGCGCCAGCAGGGCCGGGACAGGGGCCTTCTCTAACACTGAAGCTTTCTTT. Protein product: CASRAGTGAFSNTEAFF.

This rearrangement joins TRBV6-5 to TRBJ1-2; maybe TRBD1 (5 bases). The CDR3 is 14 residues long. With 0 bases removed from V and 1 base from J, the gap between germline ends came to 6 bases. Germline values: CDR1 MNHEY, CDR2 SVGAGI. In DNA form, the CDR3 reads TGTGCCAGCAGTTACTCGACAGTTAACTATGGCTACACCTTC. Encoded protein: CASSYSTVNYGYTF.

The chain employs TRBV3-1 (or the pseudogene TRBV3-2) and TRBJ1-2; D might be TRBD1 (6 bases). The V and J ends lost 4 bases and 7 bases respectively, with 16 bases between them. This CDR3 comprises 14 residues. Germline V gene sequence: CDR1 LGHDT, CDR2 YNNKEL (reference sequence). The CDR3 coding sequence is TGTGCCAGCAGCCCCTCAAACAGGGAGGGTGGCTACACCTTC. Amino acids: CASSPSNREGGYTF.